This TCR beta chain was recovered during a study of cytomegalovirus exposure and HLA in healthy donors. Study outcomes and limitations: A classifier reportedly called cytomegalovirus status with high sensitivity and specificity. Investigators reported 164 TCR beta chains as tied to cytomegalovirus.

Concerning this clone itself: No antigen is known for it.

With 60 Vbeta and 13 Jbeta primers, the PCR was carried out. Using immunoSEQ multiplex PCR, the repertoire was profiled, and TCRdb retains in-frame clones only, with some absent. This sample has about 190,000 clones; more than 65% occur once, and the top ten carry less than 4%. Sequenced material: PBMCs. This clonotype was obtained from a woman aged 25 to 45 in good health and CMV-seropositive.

DNA for the CDR3: TGTGCCAGCAGCTCCCCTAGCGACCTTACCGAGCAGTTCTTC. It yields the protein CASSSPSDLTEQFF. This chain connects TRBV4-2 to TRBJ2-1; possible D gene TRBD2, 6 bases. Germline CDR1 and CDR2: LGHNA and YNFKEQ. V was pared by 5 bases and J by 10 bases, with 18 bases between. The CDR3 has 14 amino acids.